This T cell receptor (beta chain) was documented in a study of T-cell memory formation after mild COVID-19. Study results and limitations: Pre-infection memory contained some responding clones, which suggested that cross-reactive memory had joined. For contracting clones, CD4+ ones sat mainly in CM and EM, CD8+ in EMRA.

This CDR3 is built from 14 residues. CDR1 LNHDA and CDR2 SQIVND come from the germline V gene (reference sequence). V lost 3 bases to trimming and J lost 3 bases, with 11 bases between them. Employing constant-segment primers, 5'RACE generated TCR alpha and TCR beta cDNA libraries bearing sample barcodes and UMIs. TCRdb analysed the 5' RACE reads with MiXCR anew, one entry per CDR3 protein. The sample lists around 200,000 distinct CDR3 sequences, roughly 16% occurring once. A note on this clonotype: As yet, its antigen is unknown.

The chain is built from TRBV19 and TRBJ2-5; tentatively, D is TRBD1 (5 bases). The clonotype comes from an adult woman who had mild COVID-19 (a few samples of this study predate the infection). Cell type and time point are not known. The sample taken for sequencing was PBMCs or a T cell subset sorted from them (not recorded which). The CDR3 sequence: CASSIRQGKETQYF. The CDR3, as DNA: TGTGCCAGTAGTATCCGTCAGGGTAAAGAGACCCAGTACTTC.